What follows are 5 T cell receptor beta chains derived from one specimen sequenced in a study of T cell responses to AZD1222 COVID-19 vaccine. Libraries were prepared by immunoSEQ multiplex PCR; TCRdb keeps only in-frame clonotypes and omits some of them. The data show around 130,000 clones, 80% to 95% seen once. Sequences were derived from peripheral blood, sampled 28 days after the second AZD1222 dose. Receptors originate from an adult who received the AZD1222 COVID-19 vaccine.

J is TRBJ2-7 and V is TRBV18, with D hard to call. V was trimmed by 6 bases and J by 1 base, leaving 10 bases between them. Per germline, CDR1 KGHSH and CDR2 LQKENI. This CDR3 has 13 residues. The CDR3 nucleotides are TGTGCCAGCTCCCCAGGTAGATCCTACGAGCAGTACTTC. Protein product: CASSPGRSYEQYF.

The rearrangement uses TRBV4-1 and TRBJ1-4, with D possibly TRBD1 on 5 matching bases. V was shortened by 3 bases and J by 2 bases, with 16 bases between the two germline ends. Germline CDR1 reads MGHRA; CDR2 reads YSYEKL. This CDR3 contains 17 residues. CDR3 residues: CASSQYRGWETNEKLFF. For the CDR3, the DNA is TGCGCCAGCAGCCAGTATCGGGGCTGGGAGACTAATGAAAAACTGTTTTTT.

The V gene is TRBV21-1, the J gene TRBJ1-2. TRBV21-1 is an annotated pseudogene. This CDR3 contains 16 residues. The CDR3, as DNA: TGTGCCAGCAGCAAAGCGCTGGGAAGGGCTAGATATGGCTACACCTTC. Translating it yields CASSKALGRARYGYTF.

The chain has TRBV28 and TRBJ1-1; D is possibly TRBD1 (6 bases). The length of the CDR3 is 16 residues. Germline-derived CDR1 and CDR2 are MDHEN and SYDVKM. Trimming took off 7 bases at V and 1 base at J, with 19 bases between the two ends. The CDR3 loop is CASTFGGQGKNTEAFF. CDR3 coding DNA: TGTGCCAGCACCTTTGGGGGGCAGGGAAAGAACACTGAAGCTTTCTTT. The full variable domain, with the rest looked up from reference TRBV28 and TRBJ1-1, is DVKVTQSSRYLVKRTGEKVFLECVQDMDHENMFWYRQDPGLGLRLIYFSYDVKMKEKGDIPEGYSVSREKKERFSLILESASTNQTSMYLCASTFGGQGKNTEAFFGQGTRLTVV.

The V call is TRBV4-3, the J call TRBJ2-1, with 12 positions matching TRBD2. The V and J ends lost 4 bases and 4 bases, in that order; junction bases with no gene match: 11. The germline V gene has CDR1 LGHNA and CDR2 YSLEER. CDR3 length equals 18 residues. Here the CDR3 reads CASSLVPPGLAGYNEQFF. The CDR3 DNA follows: TGCGCCAGCAGCCTCGTTCCTCCGGGACTAGCGGGTTACAATGAGCAGTTCTTC.